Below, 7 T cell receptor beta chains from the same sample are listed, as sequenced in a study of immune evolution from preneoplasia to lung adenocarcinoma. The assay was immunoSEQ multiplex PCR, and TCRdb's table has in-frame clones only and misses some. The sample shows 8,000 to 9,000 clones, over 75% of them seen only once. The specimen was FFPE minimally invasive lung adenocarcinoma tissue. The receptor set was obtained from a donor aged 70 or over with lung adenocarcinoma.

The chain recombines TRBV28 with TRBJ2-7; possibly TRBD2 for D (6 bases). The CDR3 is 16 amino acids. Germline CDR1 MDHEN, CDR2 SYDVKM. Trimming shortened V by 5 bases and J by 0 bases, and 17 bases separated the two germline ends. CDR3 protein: CASSASGGRGSYEQYF. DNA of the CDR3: TGTGCCAGCAGTGCTTCCGGGGGAAGGGGCTCCTACGAGCAGTACTTC.

The CDR3 sequence: CASSLGERTQYF. DNA of the CDR3: TGTGCCAGCAGCTTAGGGGAGAGGACCCAGTACTTC. This chain links TRBV7-2 with TRBJ2-5; possible D gene TRBD2, 5 bases. This CDR3 region has 12 residues. Deletions cut 1 base from V and 7 bases from J, with 7 bases between. The germline V gene has CDR1 SGHTA and CDR2 FQGNSA.

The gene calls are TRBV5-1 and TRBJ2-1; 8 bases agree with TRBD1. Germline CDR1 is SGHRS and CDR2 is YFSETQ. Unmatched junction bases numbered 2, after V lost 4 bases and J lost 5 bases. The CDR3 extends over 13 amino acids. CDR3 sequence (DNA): TGCGCCAGCAGCGGGACAGGTAACAATGAGCAGTTCTTC. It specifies CASSGTGNNEQFF.

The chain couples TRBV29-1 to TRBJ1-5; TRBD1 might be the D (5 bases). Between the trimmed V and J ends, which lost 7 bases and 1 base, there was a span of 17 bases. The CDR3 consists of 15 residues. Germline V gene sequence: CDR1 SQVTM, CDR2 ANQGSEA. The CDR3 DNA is TGCAGCGCCCGGCTAGGGGTTGACAGCAATCAGCCCCAGCATTTT. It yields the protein CSARLGVDSNQPQHF.

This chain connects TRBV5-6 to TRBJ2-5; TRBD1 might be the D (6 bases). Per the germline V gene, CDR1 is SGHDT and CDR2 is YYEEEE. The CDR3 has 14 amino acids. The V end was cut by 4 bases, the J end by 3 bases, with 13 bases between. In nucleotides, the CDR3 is TGTGCCAGCAGCCCCTACAGGGAAGAAGAGACCCAGTACTTC. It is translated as CASSPYREEETQYF.

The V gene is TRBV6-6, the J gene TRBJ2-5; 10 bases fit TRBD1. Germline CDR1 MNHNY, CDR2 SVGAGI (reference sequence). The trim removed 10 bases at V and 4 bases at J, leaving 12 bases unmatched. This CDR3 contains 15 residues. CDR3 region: CATQTGTGVAETQYF. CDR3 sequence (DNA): TGTGCCACACAAACCGGGACAGGGGTGGCAGAGACCCAGTACTTC.

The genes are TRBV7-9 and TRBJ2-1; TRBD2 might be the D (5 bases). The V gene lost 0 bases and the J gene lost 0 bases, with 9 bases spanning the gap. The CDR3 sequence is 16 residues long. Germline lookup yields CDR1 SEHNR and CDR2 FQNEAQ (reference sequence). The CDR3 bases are TGTGCCAGCAGCTTAGCTAGAGGGAGCTCCTACAATGAGCAGTTCTTC. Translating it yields CASSLARGSSYNEQFF.